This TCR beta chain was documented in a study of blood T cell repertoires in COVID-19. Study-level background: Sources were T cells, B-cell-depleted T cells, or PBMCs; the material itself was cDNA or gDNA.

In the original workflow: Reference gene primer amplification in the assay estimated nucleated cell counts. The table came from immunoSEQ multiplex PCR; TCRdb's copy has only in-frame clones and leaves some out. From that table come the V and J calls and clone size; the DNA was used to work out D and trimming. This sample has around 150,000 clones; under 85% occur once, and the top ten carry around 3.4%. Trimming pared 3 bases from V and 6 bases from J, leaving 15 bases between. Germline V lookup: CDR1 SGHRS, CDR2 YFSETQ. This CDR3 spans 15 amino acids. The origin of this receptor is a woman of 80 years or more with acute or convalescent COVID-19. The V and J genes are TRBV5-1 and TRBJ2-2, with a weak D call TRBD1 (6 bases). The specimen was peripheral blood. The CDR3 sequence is CASSSSIQGSGELFF. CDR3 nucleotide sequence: TGCGCCAGCAGCTCGTCAATCCAGGGGTCCGGGGAGCTGTTTTTT.